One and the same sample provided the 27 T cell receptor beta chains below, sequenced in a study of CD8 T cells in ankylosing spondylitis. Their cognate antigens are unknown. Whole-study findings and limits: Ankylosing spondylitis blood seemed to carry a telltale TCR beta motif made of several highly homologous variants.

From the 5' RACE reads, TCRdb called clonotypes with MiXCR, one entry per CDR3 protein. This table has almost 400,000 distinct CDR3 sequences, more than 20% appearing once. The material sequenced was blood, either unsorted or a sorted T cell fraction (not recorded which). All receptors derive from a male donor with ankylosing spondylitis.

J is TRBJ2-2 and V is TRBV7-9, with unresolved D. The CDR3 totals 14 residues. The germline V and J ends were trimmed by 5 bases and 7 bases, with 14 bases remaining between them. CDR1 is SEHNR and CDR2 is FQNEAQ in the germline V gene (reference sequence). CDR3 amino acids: CASSPSLGIGELFF. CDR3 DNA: TGTGCCAGCAGCCCCTCGCTGGGGATCGGGGAGCTGTTTTTT.

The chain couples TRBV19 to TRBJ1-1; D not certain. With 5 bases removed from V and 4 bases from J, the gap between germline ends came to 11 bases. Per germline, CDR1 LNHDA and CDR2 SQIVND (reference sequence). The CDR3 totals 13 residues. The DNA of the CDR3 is TGTGCCAGTAGTGTACGACGGAGCACTGAAGCTTTCTTT. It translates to CASSVRRSTEAFF.

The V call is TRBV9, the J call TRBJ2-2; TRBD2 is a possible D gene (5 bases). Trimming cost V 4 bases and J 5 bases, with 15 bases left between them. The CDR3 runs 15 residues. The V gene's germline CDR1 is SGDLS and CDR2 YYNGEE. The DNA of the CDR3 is TGTGCCAGCAGCCCCCTGGGGAGTGGAACCGGGGAGCTGTTTTTT. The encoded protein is CASSPLGSGTGELFF.

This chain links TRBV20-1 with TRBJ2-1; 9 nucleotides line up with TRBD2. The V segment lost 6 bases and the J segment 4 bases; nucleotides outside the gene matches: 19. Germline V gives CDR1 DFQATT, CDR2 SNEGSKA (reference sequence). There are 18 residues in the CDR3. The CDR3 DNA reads TGCAGTGCGCCCCCCCTTAGCGGGAGCTGGGGAGGTTACAATGAGCAGTTCTTC. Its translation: CSAPPLSGSWGGYNEQFF.

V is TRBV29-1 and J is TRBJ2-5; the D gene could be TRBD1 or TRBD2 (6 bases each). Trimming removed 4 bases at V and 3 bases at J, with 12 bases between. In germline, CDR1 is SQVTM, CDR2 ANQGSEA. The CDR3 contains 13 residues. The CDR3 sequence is CSVGPEGEETQYF. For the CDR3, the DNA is TGCAGCGTTGGGCCGGAGGGGGAAGAGACCCAGTACTTC.

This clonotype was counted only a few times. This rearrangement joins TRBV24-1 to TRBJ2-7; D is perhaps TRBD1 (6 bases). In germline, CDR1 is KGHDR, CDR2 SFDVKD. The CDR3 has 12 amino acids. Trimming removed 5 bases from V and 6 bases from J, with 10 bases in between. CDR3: CATSATGREQYF. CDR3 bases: TGTGCCACCAGTGCAACAGGGCGCGAGCAGTACTTC.

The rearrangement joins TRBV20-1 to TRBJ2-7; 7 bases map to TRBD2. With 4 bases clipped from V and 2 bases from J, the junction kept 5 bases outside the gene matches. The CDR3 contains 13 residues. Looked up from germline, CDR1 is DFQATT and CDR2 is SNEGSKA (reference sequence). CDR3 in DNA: TGCAGTGCTACTCGGGGGGTGCCCTACGAGCAGTACTTC. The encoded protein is CSATRGVPYEQYF.

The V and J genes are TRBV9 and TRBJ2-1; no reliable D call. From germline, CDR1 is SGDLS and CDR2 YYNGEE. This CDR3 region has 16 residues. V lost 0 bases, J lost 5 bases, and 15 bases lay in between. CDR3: CASSVGSSVKNNEQFF. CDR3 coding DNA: TGTGCCAGCAGCGTAGGTTCTAGTGTTAAGAACAATGAGCAGTTCTTC.

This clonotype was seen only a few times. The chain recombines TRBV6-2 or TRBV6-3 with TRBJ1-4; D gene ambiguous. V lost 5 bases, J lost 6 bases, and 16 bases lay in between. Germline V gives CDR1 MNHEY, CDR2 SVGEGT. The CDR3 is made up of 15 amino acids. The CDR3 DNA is TGTGCCAGCAGTCCCCCGGAGGGAGTATATGAAAAACTGTTTTTT. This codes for CASSPPEGVYEKLFF.

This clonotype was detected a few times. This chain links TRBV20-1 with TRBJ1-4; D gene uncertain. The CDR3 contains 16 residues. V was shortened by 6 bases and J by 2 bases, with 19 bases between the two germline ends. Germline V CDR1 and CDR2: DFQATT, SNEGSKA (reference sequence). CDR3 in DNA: TGCAGTGCCCCCGGGGTTCTTGGTCCCACTAATGAAAAACTGTTTTTT. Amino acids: CSAPGVLGPTNEKLFF.

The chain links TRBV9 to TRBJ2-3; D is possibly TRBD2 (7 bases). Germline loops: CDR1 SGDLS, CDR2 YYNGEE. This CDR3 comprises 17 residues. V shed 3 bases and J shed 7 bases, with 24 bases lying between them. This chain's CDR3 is CASSAQWGLAETNTQYF. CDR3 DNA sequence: TGTGCCAGCAGCGCCCAATGGGGGCTAGCGGAGACAAATACGCAGTATTTT.

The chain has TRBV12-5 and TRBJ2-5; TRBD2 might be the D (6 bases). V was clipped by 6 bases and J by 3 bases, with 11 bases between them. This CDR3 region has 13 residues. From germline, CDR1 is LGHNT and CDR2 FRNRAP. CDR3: CASGRGAEETQYF. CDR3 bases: TGTGCTAGTGGACGCGGGGCGGAAGAGACCCAGTACTTC.

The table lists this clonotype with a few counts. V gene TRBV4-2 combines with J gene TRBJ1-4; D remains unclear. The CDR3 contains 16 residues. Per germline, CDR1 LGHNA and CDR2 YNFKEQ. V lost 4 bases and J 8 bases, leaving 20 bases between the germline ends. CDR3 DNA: TGTGCCAGCAGCCCTAGGAGGTCCCGAGGGTTCGAAAAACTGTTTTTT. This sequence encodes CASSPRRSRGFEKLFF.

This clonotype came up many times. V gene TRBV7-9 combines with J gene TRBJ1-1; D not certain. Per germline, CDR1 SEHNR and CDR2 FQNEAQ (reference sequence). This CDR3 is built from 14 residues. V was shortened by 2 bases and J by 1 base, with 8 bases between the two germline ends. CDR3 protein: CASSLQAGNTEAFF. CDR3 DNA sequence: TGTGCCAGCAGCTTACAAGCAGGGAACACTGAAGCTTTCTTT.

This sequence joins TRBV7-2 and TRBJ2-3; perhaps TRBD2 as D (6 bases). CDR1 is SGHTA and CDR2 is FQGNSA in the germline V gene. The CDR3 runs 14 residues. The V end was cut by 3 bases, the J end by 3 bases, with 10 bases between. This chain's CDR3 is CASSFAGTTDTQYF. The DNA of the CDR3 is TGTGCCAGCAGCTTTGCAGGGACTACAGATACGCAGTATTTT.

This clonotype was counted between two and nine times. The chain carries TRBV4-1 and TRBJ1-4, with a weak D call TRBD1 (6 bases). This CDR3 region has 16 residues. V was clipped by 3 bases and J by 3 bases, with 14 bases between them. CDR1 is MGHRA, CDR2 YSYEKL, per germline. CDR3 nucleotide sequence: TGCGCCAGCAGCCACCGAGGCAACAGGGCTAATGAAAAACTGTTTTTT. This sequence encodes CASSHRGNRANEKLFF.

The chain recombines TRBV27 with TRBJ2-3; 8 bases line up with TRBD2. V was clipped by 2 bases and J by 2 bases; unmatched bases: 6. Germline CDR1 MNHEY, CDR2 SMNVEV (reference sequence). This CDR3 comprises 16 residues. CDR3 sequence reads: CASSLLGGGITDTQYF. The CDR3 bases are TGTGCCAGCAGTTTACTGGGCGGGGGGATCACAGATACGCAGTATTTT.

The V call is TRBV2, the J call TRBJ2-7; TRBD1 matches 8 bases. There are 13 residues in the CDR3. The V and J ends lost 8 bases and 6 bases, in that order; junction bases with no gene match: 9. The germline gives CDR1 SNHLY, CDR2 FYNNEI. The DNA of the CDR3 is TGTGCCAGCGAGGGACAGGCCCCTAGCGAGCAGTACTTC. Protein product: CASEGQAPSEQYF.

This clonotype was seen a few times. CDR3 loop: CASSLNRGNEQFF. CDR3 bases: TGTGCCAGCAGCTTAAACAGGGGGAATGAGCAGTTCTTC. The chain employs TRBV7-3 and TRBJ2-1; TRBD1 matches 8 bases. The CDR3 is made up of 13 amino acids. V dropped 1 base and J dropped 7; count of bases not matched to a gene: 0. Germline V gene data show CDR1 as SGHTA and CDR2 as FQGTGA.

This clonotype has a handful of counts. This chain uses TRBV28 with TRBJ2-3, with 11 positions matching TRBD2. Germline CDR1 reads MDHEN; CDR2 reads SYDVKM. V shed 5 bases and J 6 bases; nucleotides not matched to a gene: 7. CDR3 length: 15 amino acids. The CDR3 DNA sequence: TGTGCCAGCAGTCCCGAGGGACTAGCGGAGGATACGCAGTATTTT. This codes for CASSPEGLAEDTQYF.

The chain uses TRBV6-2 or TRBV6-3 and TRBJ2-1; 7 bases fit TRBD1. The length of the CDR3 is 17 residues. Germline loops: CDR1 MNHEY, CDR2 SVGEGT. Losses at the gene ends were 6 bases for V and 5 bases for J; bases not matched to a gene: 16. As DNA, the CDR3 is TGTGCCAGCAGGCTCCAGGGGGTCCTCCTACCAAACAATGAGCAGTTCTTC. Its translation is CASRLQGVLLPNNEQFF.

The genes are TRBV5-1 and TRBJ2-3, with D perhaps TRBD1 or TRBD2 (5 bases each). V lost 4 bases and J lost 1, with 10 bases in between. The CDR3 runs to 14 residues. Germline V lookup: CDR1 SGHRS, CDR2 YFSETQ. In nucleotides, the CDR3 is TGCGCCAGCAGCCTATGGGACGGCACAGATACGCAGTATTTT. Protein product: CASSLWDGTDTQYF. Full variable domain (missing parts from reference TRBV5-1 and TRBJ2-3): KAGVTQTPRYLIKTRGQQVTLSCSPISGHRSVSWYQQTPGQGLQFLFEYFSETQRNKGNFPGRFSGRQFSNSRSEMNVSTLELGDSALYLCASSLWDGTDTQYFGPGTRLTVL.

CDR3 protein: CASSNWRPETQYF. CDR3 nucleotides: TGTGCCAGCAGCAACTGGAGACCGGAGACCCAGTACTTC. This chain uses TRBV21-1 with TRBJ2-5. TRBV21-1 is tagged as a pseudogene. CDR3 length equals 13 residues.

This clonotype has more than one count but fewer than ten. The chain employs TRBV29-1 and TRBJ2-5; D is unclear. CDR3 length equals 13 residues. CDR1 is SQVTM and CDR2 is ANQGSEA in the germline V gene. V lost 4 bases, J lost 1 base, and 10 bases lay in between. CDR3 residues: CSVAPWVQETQYF. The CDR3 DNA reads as TGCAGCGTTGCCCCTTGGGTCCAAGAGACCCAGTACTTC.

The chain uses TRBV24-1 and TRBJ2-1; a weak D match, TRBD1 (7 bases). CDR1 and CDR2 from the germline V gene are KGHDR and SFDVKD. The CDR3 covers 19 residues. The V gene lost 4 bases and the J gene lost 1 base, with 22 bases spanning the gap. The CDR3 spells CATSDPGGLAGTSYNEQFF. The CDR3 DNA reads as TGTGCCACCAGTGACCCAGGGGGACTTGCGGGGACTTCCTACAATGAGCAGTTCTTC.

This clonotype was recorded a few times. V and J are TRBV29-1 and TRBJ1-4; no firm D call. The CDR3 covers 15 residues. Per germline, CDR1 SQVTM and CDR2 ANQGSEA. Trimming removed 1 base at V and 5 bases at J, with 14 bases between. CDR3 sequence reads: CSVEVIQVNNEKLFF. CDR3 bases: TGCAGCGTTGAAGTGATCCAGGTGAACAATGAAAAACTGTTTTTT.

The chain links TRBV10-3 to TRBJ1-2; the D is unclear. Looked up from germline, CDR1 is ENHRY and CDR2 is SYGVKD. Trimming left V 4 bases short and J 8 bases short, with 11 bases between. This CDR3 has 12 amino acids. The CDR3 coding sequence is TGTGCCATCAGTGGAGGTCCCGTGGGCTACACCTTC. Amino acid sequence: CAISGGPVGYTF.